This is a list of T cell receptor beta chains from one sample in a study of T-cell memory formation after mild COVID-19. One entry per CDR3 protein results from TCRdb running MiXCR on the 5' RACE reads. The sample has 250,000 to 300,000 distinct CDR3 sequences, around 15% seen once. Sequenced sample: PBMCs or a T cell subset sorted from them (not recorded which). All receptors come from a man aged 18 to 35 who had mild COVID-19 (a few samples of this study predate the infection). Cell type and time point are not known. CDR3s include the opening cysteine and the closing phenylalanine or tryptophan. D genes are given only for firm matches. Clone size is stated in some rows and not others, as once, few, many or a class when expanded.

. | TRBJ1-2 | few | TRBV29-1 | CSASPGGLHGYTF | TGCAGCGCCTCCCCGGGGGGCCTCCATGGCTACACCTTC
. | TRBJ2-5 | few | TRBV12-3/TRBV12-4 | CASSFSGSETQYF | TGTGCCAGCAGTTTTTCCGGGAGCGAGACCCAGTACTTC
. | TRBJ2-3 | . | TRBV20-1 | CSARARHRFYDTQYF | TGCAGTGCTAGAGCCAGACACCGATTTTATGATACGCAGTATTTT
. | TRBJ1-5 | few | TRBV4-2 | CASSLAEQPQHF | TGTGCCAGCAGCCTCGCCGAGCAGCCCCAGCATTTT
. | TRBJ1-1 | few | TRBV7-9 | CASSLYGKTEAFF | TGTGCCAGCAGCTTATATGGTAAGACTGAAGCTTTCTTT
. | TRBJ2-5 | . | TRBV10-1 | CASSEDQGRQETQYF | TGCGCCAGCAGTGAGGACCAAGGACGTCAAGAGACCCAGTACTTC
. | TRBJ1-5 | few | TRBV28 | CASLTAGQTQHF | TGTGCCAGCTTGACGGCAGGGCAGACCCAGCATTTT
TRBD2 | TRBJ2-5 | few | TRBV20-1 | CSARDRLAGIETQYF | TGCAGTGCTAGAGATCGACTAGCGGGGATAGAGACCCAGTACTTC
. | TRBJ2-3 | few | TRBV6-4 | CASIRSGASTDTQYF | TGTGCCAGCATAAGATCGGGGGCTAGCACAGATACGCAGTATTTT
. | TRBJ1-2 | few | TRBV6-2/TRBV6-3 | CASSYEGAYGYTF | TGTGCCAGCAGTTACGAGGGAGCCTATGGCTACACCTTC
TRBD1 | TRBJ2-3 | many | TRBV5-5 | CASSGEGTGGTDTQYF | TGTGCCAGCAGCGGGGAGGGGACAGGGGGGACAGATACGCAGTATTTT
TRBD1 | TRBJ2-7 | few | TRBV5-1 | CASSLAGQGAGEQYF | TGCGCCAGCAGCTTGGCCGGACAGGGGGCTGGGGAGCAGTACTTC
TRBD2 | TRBJ2-3 | many | TRBV7-6 | CASSSLLSGGPDTQYF | TGTGCCAGCAGCTCACTCCTTTCGGGGGGGCCAGATACGCAGTATTTT
TRBD2 | TRBJ2-7 | many | TRBV7-2 | CASSLGGGTSGEQYF | TGTGCCAGCAGCTTAGGCGGGGGGACTTCGGGGGAGCAGTACTTC
. | TRBJ1-2 | . | TRBV5-1 | CASSLEARNYGYTF | TGCGCCAGCAGCTTGGAAGCCAGAAACTATGGCTACACCTTC
. | TRBJ1-2 | . | TRBV12-5 | CASGSQGTYGYTF | TGTGCTAGTGGTTCTCAGGGGACCTATGGCTACACCTTC
. | TRBJ1-6 | . | TRBV20-1 | CSASQGTSSYNSPLHF | TGCAGTGCTAGCCAGGGTACAAGCTCCTATAATTCACCCCTCCACTTT
. | TRBJ2-1 | few | TRBV6-5 | CASRPLEGRRDNEQFF | TGTGCCAGCAGACCCCTAGAGGGTAGGAGAGACAATGAGCAGTTCTTC
. | TRBJ2-1 | few | TRBV29-1 | CSVGGLGDTYNEQFF | TGCAGCGTTGGGGGGCTGGGGGATACCTACAATGAGCAGTTCTTC
. | TRBJ2-1 | few | TRBV3-1 | CASSYGVVDPHNEQFF | TGTGCCAGCAGCTACGGGGTGGTTGATCCTCACAATGAGCAGTTCTTC
. | TRBJ1-5 | many | TRBV12-3/TRBV12-4 | CASSLGQSPDQPQHF | TGTGCCAGCAGTTTAGGGCAGTCCCCCGATCAGCCCCAGCATTTT
. | TRBJ2-5 | . | TRBV3-1 | CASSQVGETQYF | TGTGCCAGCAGCCAAGTGGGGGAGACCCAGTACTTC
TRBD1 | TRBJ1-5 | . | TRBV4-1 | CASSQRTGTGGGQPQHF | TGCGCCAGCAGCCAACGCACCGGGACAGGGGGAGGTCAGCCCCAGCATTTT
TRBD1 | TRBJ2-3 | . | TRBV12-3/TRBV12-4 | CASATGGLDTQYF | TGTGCCAGCGCCACAGGGGGCCTAGATACGCAGTATTTT
TRBD2 | TRBJ2-1 | many | TRBV6-1 | CASSEATSGRNEQFF | TGTGCCAGCAGTGAAGCGACTAGCGGGAGGAATGAGCAGTTCTTC
. | TRBJ1-4 | . | TRBV28 | CASSSPGMNEKLFF | TGTGCCAGCAGTTCGCCGGGGATGAATGAAAAACTGTTTTTT
. | TRBJ1-3 | few | TRBV6-6 | CASSPPGLYSGNTIYF | TGTGCCAGCAGTCCCCCAGGGCTCTACTCTGGAAACACCATATATTTT
. | TRBJ2-5 | many | TRBV7-9 | CASRKTGPQETQYF | TGTGCCAGCAGAAAGACAGGACCCCAAGAGACCCAGTACTTC
. | TRBJ2-3 | . | TRBV5-1 | CASSIGQSTDTQYF | TGCGCCAGCAGCATCGGACAGAGCACAGATACGCAGTATTTT
TRBD2 | TRBJ2-4 | few | TRBV12-3/TRBV12-4 | CASSLGLAGAFLQYF | TGTGCCAGCAGTTTGGGACTAGCGGGGGCCTTTCTTCAGTACTTC
. | TRBJ1-4 | many | TRBV28 | CASSSRDATNEKLFF | TGTGCCAGCAGTTCAAGGGACGCAACTAATGAAAAACTGTTTTTT
TRBD2 | TRBJ2-1 | few | TRBV5-1 | CASSSRDSGGANEFF | TGCGCCAGCAGCTCCCGTGATAGCGGGGGGGCCAATGAGTTCTTC
TRBD1 | TRBJ2-1 | few | TRBV5-6 | CASTVVRGQTPSNEQFF | TGTGCCAGCACTGTAGTGAGGGGACAGACCCCGAGCAATGAGCAGTTCTTC
. | TRBJ1-1 | few | TRBV6-5 | CASSSDVYRWNTEAFF | TGTGCCAGCAGCTCGGACGTTTACCGATGGAACACTGAAGCTTTCTTT
. | TRBJ2-3 | few | TRBV7-2 | CASSFLGGADTQYF | TGTGCCAGCAGCTTCCTGGGGGGAGCAGATACGCAGTATTTT
. | TRBJ1-5 | . | TRBV5-4 | CASSLYPDRNQPQHF | TGTGCCAGCAGCTTGTACCCCGACAGGAATCAGCCCCAGCATTTT
. | TRBJ1-1 | . | TRBV4-3 | CASSQDLRAEAFF | TGCGCCAGCAGCCAGGACCTTAGGGCTGAAGCTTTCTTT
. | TRBJ2-7 | . | TRBV11-2 | CASSLRISSYEQYF | TGTGCCAGCAGCTTACGCATAAGCTCCTACGAGCAGTACTTC
TRBD1 | TRBJ2-7 | . | TRBV5-4 | CASSSTGEYEQYF | TGTGCCAGCAGCTCGACAGGGGAGTACGAGCAGTACTTC
. | TRBJ2-3 | few | TRBV20-1 | CSATTGSSTDTQYF | TGCAGTGCTACTACAGGGTCTAGCACAGATACGCAGTATTTT
. | TRBJ2-5 | many | TRBV7-9 | CASSSGLAETQYF | TGTGCCAGCAGTTCGGGCCTGGCGGAGACCCAGTACTTC
TRBD1 | TRBJ1-2 | . | TRBV4-1 | CASSQGQGSNYGYTF | TGCGCCAGCAGCCAGGGACAGGGCAGTAACTATGGCTACACCTTC
TRBD1 | TRBJ1-1 | . | TRBV12-3/TRBV12-4 | CASTVDRGRGAFF | TGTGCCAGCACCGTAGACAGGGGGCGAGGAGCTTTCTTT
TRBD1 | TRBJ1-6 | . | TRBV7-9 | CASGAGQGDSPLHF | TGTGCCAGCGGCGCGGGACAGGGTGATTCACCCCTCCACTTT
TRBD1 | TRBJ2-7 | . | TRBV4-3 | CASSQGRDRVPYEQYF | TGCGCCAGCAGCCAAGGCCGGGACAGGGTACCCTACGAGCAGTACTTC
. | TRBJ2-1 | . | TRBV6-2/TRBV6-3 | CASSLWTANEQFF | TGTGCCAGCAGTTTATGGACAGCAAATGAGCAGTTCTTC
TRBD1 | TRBJ2-3 | few | TRBV7-2 | CASSTSRTGGFADTQYF | TGTGCCAGCAGCACCTCAAGGACAGGGGGCTTCGCAGATACGCAGTATTTT
. | TRBJ1-6 | many | TRBV7-9 | CASSLENSPLHF | TGTGCCAGCAGCTTAGAGAATTCACCCCTCCACTTT
TRBD1 | TRBJ2-2 | . | TRBV7-6 | CAFGRQGVGGELFF | TGTGCTTTTGGGCGGCAGGGGGTCGGCGGGGAGCTGTTTTTT
. | TRBJ1-2 | few | TRBV7-2 | CASSPGPWDYGYTF | TGTGCCAGCAGCCCCGGACCATGGGACTATGGCTACACCTTC